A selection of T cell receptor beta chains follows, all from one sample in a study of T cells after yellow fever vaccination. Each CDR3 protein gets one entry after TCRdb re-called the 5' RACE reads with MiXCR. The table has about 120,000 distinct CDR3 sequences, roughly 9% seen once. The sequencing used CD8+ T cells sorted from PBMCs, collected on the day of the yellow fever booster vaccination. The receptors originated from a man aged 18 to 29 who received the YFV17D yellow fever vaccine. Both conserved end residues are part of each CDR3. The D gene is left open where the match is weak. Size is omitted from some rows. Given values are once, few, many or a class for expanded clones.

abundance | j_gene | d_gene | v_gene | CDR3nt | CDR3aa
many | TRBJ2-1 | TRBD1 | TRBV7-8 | TGTGCCAGCAGCTCCAGACAGGGCCGGGTTGAGCAGTTCTTC | CASSSRQGRVEQFF
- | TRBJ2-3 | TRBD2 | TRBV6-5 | TGTGCCAGCTGTGCCGGGGGGGGAGGGACAGATACGCAGTATTTT | CASCAGGGGTDTQYF
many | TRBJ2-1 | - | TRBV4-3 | TGCGCCAGCAGCCCCGGAGTTGGGAGACGGCGCGACAATGAGCAGTTCTTC | CASSPGVGRRRDNEQFF
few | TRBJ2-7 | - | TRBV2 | TGTGCCACCCTCTACGAGCAGTACTTC | CATLYEQYF
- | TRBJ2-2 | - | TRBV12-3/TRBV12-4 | TGTGCCAGCAGGCAAGGAAATGTCGGGGAGCTGTTTTTT | CASRQGNVGELFF
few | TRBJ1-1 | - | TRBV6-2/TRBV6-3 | TGTGCCAGCAGTTACTCGAGTAGCAGCCGGAACTCTGAAGCTTTCTTT | CASSYSSSSRNSEAFF
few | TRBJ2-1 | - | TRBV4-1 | TGCGCCAGCAGCTCCCAGACAGCTTACAATGAGCAGTTCTTC | CASSSQTAYNEQFF
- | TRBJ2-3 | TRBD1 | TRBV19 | TGTGCCAGTAGTTCAGGGACAGAAGATACGCAGTATTTT | CASSSGTEDTQYF
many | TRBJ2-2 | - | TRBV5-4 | TGTGCCAGCAGCTTGGGTGTCAGCGCCGGGGAGCTGTTTTTT | CASSLGVSAGELFF
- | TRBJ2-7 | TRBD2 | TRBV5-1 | TGCGCCAGCAGCTTGGTTTCTGTGGCGGGAGTATACGAGCAGTACTTC | CASSLVSVAGVYEQYF
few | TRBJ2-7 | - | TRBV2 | TGTGCCAGCAGGGGGCCTGGCGGCCGCCCACGCCTGGCGGCCTACGAGCAGTACTTC | CASRGPGGRPRLAAYEQYF
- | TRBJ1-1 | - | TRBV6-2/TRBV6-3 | TGTGCCAGCAGCAGAGGACCGGGTGCTGAAGCTTTCTTT | CASSRGPGAEAFF
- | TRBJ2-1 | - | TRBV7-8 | TGTGCCAGCAGCTTAAGTCCGGCGACGGGACACGTGGACAATGAGCAGTTCTTC | CASSLSPATGHVDNEQFF
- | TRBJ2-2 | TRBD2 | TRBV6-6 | TGTGCCAGCAGTTACTCCACTAGCGGGGGGAACACCGGGGAGCTGTTTTTT | CASSYSTSGGNTGELFF
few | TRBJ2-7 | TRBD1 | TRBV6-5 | TGTGCCAGCAGCCCCGGACAGGTTTTCTACGAGCAGTACTTC | CASSPGQVFYEQYF
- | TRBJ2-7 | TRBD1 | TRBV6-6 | TGTGCCAGCAGCCCCACCTCGGACAGGGGAGGCGGAGAGCAGTACTTC | CASSPTSDRGGGEQYF
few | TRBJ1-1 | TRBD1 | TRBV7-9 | TGTGCCAGCAGACAGGGGCTAATGAACACTGAAGCTTTCTTT | CASRQGLMNTEAFF
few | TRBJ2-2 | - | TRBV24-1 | TGTGCCACCAGTGGTGCAGGCTCGACCGGGGAGCTGTTTTTT | CATSGAGSTGELFF
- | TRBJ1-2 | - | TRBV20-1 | TGCAGTGCTAGAGATGTGTACCTACGGACAGTACCGAACTATGGCTACACCTTC | CSARDVYLRTVPNYGYTF
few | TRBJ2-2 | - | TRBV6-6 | TGTGCCCTTAGGAAGGCGGCCGGGGAGCTGTTTTTT | CALRKAAGELFF
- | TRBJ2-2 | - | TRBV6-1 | TGTGCCAGCAGAGGGACTGCCGAGCTGTTTTTT | CASRGTAELFF
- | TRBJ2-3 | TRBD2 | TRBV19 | TGTGCCAGTAGTATGTGGAGACTAGCGAGTACAGATACGCAGTATTTT | CASSMWRLASTDTQYF
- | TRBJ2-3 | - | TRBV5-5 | TGTGCCAGCAGGACTACAGGGTGGTGCACAGATACGCAGTATTTT | CASRTTGWCTDTQYF
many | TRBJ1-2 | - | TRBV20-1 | TGCAGTGCTAGACCAGGGGTGACGAATGGCTACACCTTC | CSARPGVTNGYTF
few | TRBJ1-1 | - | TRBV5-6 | TGTGCCAGCAGCTTGTTTAACAAGAACACTGAAGCTTTCTTT | CASSLFNKNTEAFF